A single sample is the source of the 8 T cell receptor beta chains below, sequenced in a study of blood T cells in healthy people across ages. With a J-beta primer mix and a sample-barcoded 5' primer, a second PCR ran about 7 to 11 cycles. MiXCR, applied by TCRdb to the 5' RACE reads, yields one record per CDR3 protein. The repertoire holds hundreds of thousands of distinct CDR3 sequences, with nearly 60% as singletons. The sequencing sample was made of blood. All receptors derive from a man younger than 45 in good health.

This clonotype was found many times. V and J are TRBV16 and TRBJ1-6; possible D gene TRBD1, 5 bases. V gave up 1 base and J gave up 5 bases, with 12 bases separating them. The CDR3 is made up of 16 amino acids. CDR1 is KGHSY, CDR2 FQNENV, per germline. CDR3 nucleotide sequence: TGTGCCAGCAGCCAATATAGGGGAACGAATAATTCACCCCTCCACTTT. Encoded protein: CASSQYRGTNNSPLHF.

This clonotype was recorded a few times. This chain links TRBV15 with TRBJ2-5; the match to TRBD1 covers 10 bases. Germline lookup yields CDR1 LNHNV and CDR2 YYDKDF (reference sequence). The CDR3 is made up of 16 amino acids. J lost 3 bases, V lost 0 bases, and 4 bases had no gene match. In nucleotides, the CDR3 is TGTGCCACCAGCAGAGATTCCGGGACAGGGGAAGAGACCCAGTACTTC. Protein product: CATSRDSGTGEETQYF.

The table lists this clonotype with a count of one. The chain employs TRBV7-6 and TRBJ2-7; 8 nucleotides agree with TRBD2. Trimming at V came to 5 bases and at J to 6 bases, leaving 12 bases not matched to a gene. The germline V gene encodes CDR1 SGHVS and CDR2 FNYEAQ. The CDR3 has 15 amino acids. The CDR3 is CASSEGTRLFLEQYF. The CDR3 DNA sequence: TGTGCCAGCAGCGAGGGGACTAGGCTCTTTCTCGAGCAGTACTTC.

This clonotype was detected once. This sequence joins TRBV3-1 and TRBJ1-5; D is uncertain. Trimming cost V 3 bases and J 4 bases, with 7 bases left between them. The germline V gene encodes CDR1 LGHDT and CDR2 YNNKEL (reference sequence). CDR3 length equals 13 residues. In DNA form, the CDR3 reads TGTGCCAGCAGCCAGGGCATAAATCAGCCCCAGCATTTT. It specifies CASSQGINQPQHF.

J is TRBJ2-4 and V is TRBV2; TRBD1 matches 9 bases. Germline V gene data show CDR1 as SNHLY and CDR2 as FYNNEI. After removal of 11 bases from V and 1 base from J, the junction contained 15 bases not matched to a gene. The CDR3 runs to 17 residues. CDR3 DNA: TGTGCCGCAGGGGGACAGGGAGAAGCAGTCGCCAAAAACATTCAGTACTTC. Translation: CAAGGQGEAVAKNIQYF.

The chain joins TRBV6-6 to TRBJ2-4; tentative D call: TRBD2 (6 bases). The germline V gene encodes CDR1 MNHNY and CDR2 SVGAGI (reference sequence). The CDR3 covers 14 residues. V lost 5 bases and J lost 7, with 15 bases in between. The DNA of the CDR3 is TGTGCCAGCAGTGTCGGGGGTGCGAGTAACATTCAGTACTTC. It is translated as CASSVGGASNIQYF.

Notes on this clonotype: One end of the junction does not line up with germline, which may come from a read error. The V gene is TRBV29-1, the J gene TRBJ1-2; D unclear. Germline CDR1 SQVTM, CDR2 ANQGSEA. The CDR3 is 13 residues long. This CDR3 is CRVEDGKNYGYTF. The CDR3 DNA sequence: TGCCGCGTTGAAGACGGCAAAAACTATGGCTACACCTTC. Drawing the rest from reference TRBV29-1 and TRBJ1-2, the complete variable domain is SAVISQKPSRDICQRGTSLTIQCQVDSQVTMMFWYRQQPGQSLTLIATANQGSEATYESGFVIDKFPISRPNLTFSTLTVSNMSPEDSSIYLCRVEDGKNYGYTFGSGTRLTVV.

Remarks on this clonotype: At one of its ends the junction is not consistent with the germline gene, which may arise from a read error. The chain uses TRBV7-2 and TRBJ2-7, with 8 bases matching TRBD1. This CDR3 is 15 amino acids long. Germline CDR1 and CDR2: SGHTA and FQGNSA. The CDR3 sequence is CAGSLKRQGSYEQYF. For the CDR3, the DNA is TGTGCCGGCAGCTTGAAACGACAGGGGTCCTACGAGCAGTACTTC.